This TCR beta chain was profiled in a study of spatial heterogeneity in lung cancer. This clonotype was detected a few times. TCRdb passed the 5' RACE reads through MiXCR, listing each CDR3 protein once. The table has approximately 92,000 distinct CDR3 sequences, less than 15% seen once. Described time point: sample taken at primary tumor resection. Unsorted whole RNA samples from tumor, nontumor lung or frozen PBMC were sequenced. CDR1 and CDR2 (germline): LNHNV, YYDKDF (reference sequence). V lost 11 bases to trimming and J lost 0 bases, with 11 bases between them. This CDR3 comprises 13 residues. The clonotype was recovered from a male donor with early-stage non-small cell lung cancer. The chain recombines TRBV15 with TRBJ1-3, with D perhaps matching TRBD1 (6 bases). The sample was PBMCs, taken at surgery. DNA of the CDR3: TGTGCCCCACAGGGCTTCTCTGGAAACACCATATATTTT. Protein product: CAPQGFSGNTIYF.